Given below is one TCR beta chain in context. Authors' data handling: Amplification of reference gene primers provided the estimated nucleated cell counts. The table came from immunoSEQ multiplex PCR; TCRdb's copy has only in-frame clones and leaves some out. V and J calls plus clone size are reproduced from that table; the DNA served to infer D and trimming. The sample gives some 250,000 clones, 82% of which show up once; 3.1% is in the top ten. This record comes from a study of blood T cell repertoires in COVID-19. Looking at the study overall: The origin of the acute and convalescent COVID-19 samples was the United States, Italy and Spain. From T cells, B-cell-depleted T cells, or PBMCs came the material, which was cDNA or gDNA.

V was trimmed by 2 bases and J by 5 bases, leaving 7 bases between them. This CDR3 is 14 amino acids long. Germline-derived CDR1 and CDR2 are MNHEY and SMNVEV (reference sequence). The clonotype was recovered from a woman aged 18-30 years with acute or convalescent COVID-19. This chain connects TRBV27 to TRBJ1-6; D unresolved. The sample comprised peripheral blood. The CDR3 loop is CASSLGPNNSPLHF. The CDR3 DNA reads TGTGCCAGCAGTTTAGGGCCGAATAATTCACCCCTCCACTTT.